These 20 T cell receptor gamma chains were sequenced from one sample in a study of Vδ1+ human thymocytes. The study, taken as a whole, reports: Highly polyclonal TRG and TRD repertoires with Gaussian CDR3 length distributions appeared in thymus.

No antigen is known for these receptors. Sequences come from RNA converted to cDNA by reverse transcription. The CDR3 regions were amplified by multiplex PCR from V-gene primers to a constant-region primer. TCRdb re-processed the multiplex PCR reads via CATT. The sample has more than 35,000 gamma-chain clones; over 20% are singletons. Sequencing was carried out using Vdelta1+ gamma-delta thymocytes from the thymus. Subset in this sample: FACS-sorted CD3+ TCRalphabeta- TCRVdelta1+ TCRVdelta2- thymocytes. All receptors derive from a girl less than two years old who had congenital heart surgery.

In its sample, this clone was seen a few times. The chain joins TRGV8 to TRGJ1 or TRGJ2. The germline V gene has CDR1 VENAVY and CDR2 YDSYNSRV. V was clipped by 5 bases and J by 0 bases; unmatched bases: 7. The CDR3 has 14 amino acids. In nucleotides, the CDR3 is TGTGCCACCTGGGTCAACTCGAATTATTATAAGAAACTCTTT. This encodes CATWVNSNYYKKLF.

The rearrangement joins TRGV3 to TRGJP2. Germline V CDR1 and CDR2: VTNTFY, YDVSTARD (reference sequence). The V segment lost 3 bases and the J segment 3 bases; nucleotides outside the gene matches: 10. The CDR3 spans 16 residues. CDR3 coding DNA: TGTGCCACCTGGGACCTCCCCGGTGGTAGTGATTGGATCAAGACGTTT. Protein sequence: CATWDLPGGSDWIKTF.

This clone has only a few counts. The chain employs TRGV2 and TRGJ1 or TRGJ2. Germline CDR1 reads EGSNGY; CDR2 reads YDSYNSKV. This CDR3 spans 12 amino acids. Unmatched junction bases numbered 8, after V lost 0 bases and J lost 12 bases. CDR3 sequence: CATWDGMCGKLF. The CDR3 coding sequence is TGTGCCACCTGGGACGGGATGTGTGGGAAACTCTTT.

This chain links TRGV3 with TRGJ1 or TRGJ2. Germline-derived CDR1 and CDR2 are VTNTFY and YDVSTARD (reference sequence). Trimming at V came to 3 bases and at J to 0 bases, leaving 11 bases not matched to a gene. The CDR3 covers 16 residues. CDR3 sequence: CATWDGPMSNYYKKLF. CDR3 nucleotides: TGTGCCACCTGGGACGGCCCCATGTCGAATTATTATAAGAAACTCTTT.

This clone was counted only a few times. The chain employs TRGV8 and TRGJ1 or TRGJ2. Germline values: CDR1 VENAVY, CDR2 YDSYNSRV. The ends lost 5 bases at V and 1 base at J; junction bases unmatched: 5. The length of the CDR3 is 13 residues. DNA of the CDR3: TGTGCCACCTGGGCGCGAAATTATTATAAGAAACTCTTT. Protein: CATWARNYYKKLF.

This sequence joins TRGV3 and TRGJ1 or TRGJ2. V lost 0 bases to trimming and J lost 5 bases; unmatched junction nucleotides: 7. The germline CDR1 and CDR2 sequences are VTNTFY and YDVSTARD (reference sequence). CDR3 length: 14 residues. CDR3 bases: TGTGCCACCTGGGACAGGCATACAGATTATAAGAAACTCTTT. Its translation: CATWDRHTDYKKLF.

The chain combines TRGV2 with TRGJP1. The germline gives CDR1 EGSNGY, CDR2 YDSYNSKV. There are 18 residues in the CDR3. Trimming took 0 bases from V and 0 from J; bases not matched to a gene: 10. CDR3 sequence (DNA): TGTGCCACCTGGGACGGGCGCGGGGGGAATACCACTGGTTGGTTCAAGATATTT. It yields the protein CATWDGRGGNTTGWFKIF.

The chain carries TRGV4 and TRGJ1 or TRGJ2. The CDR3 sequence is 15 residues long. Germline V gene sequence: CDR1 EGSTGY, CDR2 YDSYTSSV. Trimming removed 0 bases from V and 3 bases from J; junction bases left unmatched: 8. In DNA form, the CDR3 reads TGTGCCACCTGGGATGGGACGGGAATTTATTATAAGAAACTCTTT. Its translation is CATWDGTGIYYKKLF.

V is TRGV9 and J is TRGJP2. This CDR3 has 14 amino acids. Germline loops: CDR1 GITISATS, CDR2 ISYDGTV (reference sequence). Losses at the gene ends were 4 bases for V and 2 bases for J; bases not matched to a gene: 4. The CDR3 nucleotides are TGTGCCTTGTGGGACCCGAGTAGTGATTGGATCAAGACGTTT. It codes for CALWDPSSDWIKTF.

This sequence joins TRGV3 and TRGJ1 or TRGJ2. V dropped 5 bases and J dropped 12; count of bases not matched to a gene: 7. The germline gives CDR1 VTNTFY, CDR2 YDVSTARD (reference sequence). The CDR3 contains 10 residues. CDR3 sequence reads: CATWGMWKLF. CDR3 in DNA: TGTGCCACCTGGGGCATGTGGAAACTCTTT.

This chain links TRGV8 with TRGJ1 or TRGJ2. The V and J ends lost 3 bases and 12 bases, in that order; junction bases with no gene match: 8. Germline V lookup: CDR1 VENAVY, CDR2 YDSYNSRV. The CDR3 length is 11 residues. CDR3 region: CATWDVSMKLF. The CDR3 bases are TGTGCCACCTGGGATGTCTCGATGAAACTCTTT.

This clone is judged medium-sized. V gene TRGV8 combines with J gene TRGJ1 or TRGJ2. The CDR3 contains 12 residues. The junction had 0 bases not matched to a gene; V was cut back by 2 bases and J by 2 bases. In germline, CDR1 is VENAVY, CDR2 YDSYNSRV. The CDR3 region is CATWDNYYKKLF. In DNA form, the CDR3 reads TGTGCCACCTGGGATAATTATTATAAGAAACTCTTT.

This clone was seen a handful of times. The genes are TRGV8 and TRGJ1 or TRGJ2. Germline CDR1 VENAVY, CDR2 YDSYNSRV. Losses at the gene ends were 2 bases for V and 0 bases for J; bases not matched to a gene: 7. This CDR3 has 15 residues. The CDR3 here is CATWDMETNYYKKLF. In DNA form, the CDR3 reads TGTGCCACCTGGGATATGGAAACGAATTATTATAAGAAACTCTTT.

The chain employs TRGV8 and TRGJ1 or TRGJ2. Germline CDR1 is VENAVY and CDR2 is YDSYNSRV. The trim removed 0 bases at V and 11 bases at J, leaving 10 bases unmatched. The CDR3 is made up of 13 amino acids. CDR3 region: CATWDRRRPEKLF. The CDR3 region has the DNA TGTGCCACCTGGGATAGGCGTCGCCCCGAGAAACTCTTT.

This chain connects TRGV3 to TRGJP2. CDR1 is VTNTFY, CDR2 YDVSTARD, per germline (reference sequence). This CDR3 comprises 15 residues. Trimming cost V 5 bases and J 3 bases; bases outside gene matches: 9. The CDR3 spells CATWAGGGSDWIKTF. In DNA, the CDR3 is TGTGCCACCTGGGCCGGGGGGGGTAGTGATTGGATCAAGACGTTT.

Only a few counts were recorded for this clone. The chain joins TRGV8 to TRGJ1 or TRGJ2. The J segment lost 0 bases and the V segment lost 4 bases, leaving 6 bases of the junction unmatched. The CDR3 runs to 14 residues. Germline assignment: CDR1 VENAVY and CDR2 YDSYNSRV. The CDR3 coding sequence is TGTGCCACCTGGGAAGCGTCGAATTATTATAAGAAACTCTTT. It codes for CATWEASNYYKKLF.

This clone has a handful of counts. The J gene is TRGJP2, the V gene TRGV2. Germline lookup yields CDR1 EGSNGY and CDR2 YDSYNSKV. V lost 3 bases, J lost 1 base, and 11 bases stayed unmatched. CDR3 length: 17 residues. Here the CDR3 DNA reads TGTGCCACCTGGGACACGGCTTCCTGTAGTAGTGATTGGATCAAGACGTTT. Amino acids: CATWDTASCSSDWIKTF.

With regard to this clone: One base away lies a much larger clone, so this may be a sequencing read error. In the same sample, other DNA sequences code for this CDR3. The V call is TRGV2, the J call TRGJ1 or TRGJ2. V shed 0 bases, J shed 3 bases, and the junction held 5 bases outside the gene matches. The length of the CDR3 is 14 residues. Germline loops: CDR1 EGSNGY, CDR2 YDSYNSKV. CDR3 in amino acids: CATWDGPIYYKKLF. For the CDR3, the DNA is TGTGCCACCTGGGACGGGCCCATTTATTATAAGAAACTCTTT.

This clone showed up just a few times. The chain has TRGV3 and TRGJ1 or TRGJ2. Germline CDR1 VTNTFY, CDR2 YDVSTARD (reference sequence). The V and J ends lost 5 bases and 7 bases, in that order; junction bases with no gene match: 14. CDR3 size: 14 residues. DNA of the CDR3: TGTGCCACCTGGGGAATCATACGAGGGTATAAGAAACTCTTT. Protein product: CATWGIIRGYKKLF.

Details on this clone: Distinct nucleotide sequences in the sample also encode this CDR3. The chain carries TRGV3 and TRGJ1 or TRGJ2. CDR1 and CDR2 from the germline V gene are VTNTFY and YDVSTARD (reference sequence). The CDR3 is 14 residues long. J was trimmed by 5 bases and V by 0 bases; bases with no gene match: 7. CDR3 in DNA: TGTGCCACCTGGGACAGGCCCCTTGATTATAAGAAACTCTTT. Amino acid sequence: CATWDRPLDYKKLF.